This is a list of T cell receptor beta chains from one sample in a study of T cells after yellow fever vaccination. MiXCR was run by TCRdb on the 5' RACE reads, yielding one entry per CDR3 protein. The sample carries hundreds of thousands of distinct CDR3 sequences, 8% to 9.5% recorded once. Sequencing was performed on PBMCs, taken about 49 days after the first yellow fever vaccination. The receptors stem from a man younger than 30 who received the YFV17D yellow fever vaccine. CDR3s include the opening cysteine and the closing phenylalanine or tryptophan. The order of the fields is clone size, D gene, J gene, V gene, CDR3 protein, CDR3 DNA. D genes are given only for firm matches. Clone size is given for some rows only: seen once, a few or many times, or a class if the clone is expanded.

few | TRBD1 | TRBJ2-7 | TRBV6-1 | CASSQDRVSYEQYF | TGTGCCAGCAGCCAGGACAGGGTTTCCTACGAGCAGTACTTC
- | - | TRBJ1-3 | TRBV30 | CAWSDGSGNTIYF | TGTGCCTGGAGTGACGGGTCTGGAAACACCATATATTTT
few | - | TRBJ2-1 | TRBV5-4 | CASSLPRDRAGGSASFTYNEQFF | TGTGCCAGCAGCTTGCCCCGGGACAGGGCGGGGGGTAGCGCAAGTTTTACCTACAATGAGCAGTTCTTC
- | TRBD2 | TRBJ2-5 | TRBV5-4 | CASSSDGREETQYF | TGTGCCAGCAGCTCGGACGGGAGGGAGGAGACCCAGTACTTC
few | - | TRBJ2-3 | TRBV7-2 | CASSAYHVTDTQYF | TGTGCCAGCAGCGCATATCACGTCACAGATACGCAGTATTTT
- | - | TRBJ2-7 | TRBV21-1 | CASSTKRGAGSSYEQYF | TGTGCCAGCAGCACCAAAAGGGGAGCAGGGAGCTCCTACGAGCAGTACTTC
many | TRBD2 | TRBJ2-3 | TRBV4-2 | CASSLMGGGTDTQYF | TGTGCCAGCAGCCTCATGGGGGGGGGCACAGATACGCAGTATTTT
- | - | TRBJ2-3 | TRBV18 | CASSFFRDSTSGTDTQYF | TGTGCCAGCTCCTTCTTCCGGGACTCAACTTCTGGCACAGATACGCAGTATTTT
- | TRBD2 | TRBJ2-1 | TRBV12-5 | CASGPGLAYNEQFF | TGTGCTAGTGGGCCTGGACTAGCTTACAATGAGCAGTTCTTC
- | - | TRBJ1-1 | TRBV7-9 | CASSLDQAIHRGAFF | TGTGCCAGCAGCCTGGACCAGGCAATCCACCGGGGGGCTTTCTTT
few | TRBD2 | TRBJ2-1 | TRBV11-1 | CASSLVLAGINEQFF | TGTGCCAGCAGCTTAGTACTAGCGGGGATCAATGAGCAGTTCTTC
- | - | TRBJ1-2 | TRBV7-2 | CASSLVGEGDYGYTF | TGTGCCAGCAGCTTAGTTGGCGAAGGGGACTATGGCTACACCTTC
- | - | TRBJ1-1 | TRBV5-5 | CASSLDDTEAFF | TGTGCCAGCAGCTTGGACGACACTGAAGCTTTCTTT
- | - | TRBJ1-4 | TRBV19 | CASKEGHDEKLFF | TGTGCCAGTAAGGAGGGCCACGATGAAAAACTGTTTTTT
few | - | TRBJ2-4 | TRBV29-1 | CSVVGQPENIQYF | TGCAGCGTTGTGGGTCAGCCCGAAAACATTCAGTACTTC
once | TRBD1 | TRBJ2-5 | TRBV6-1 | CDSSPGTGLWETQYF | TGTGACAGCAGTCCCGGGACAGGGTTATGGGAGACCCAGTACTTC
- | - | TRBJ2-1 | TRBV4-1 | CASSQPVSRDNEQFF | TGCGCCAGCAGCCAGCCCGTCTCGCGGGACAATGAGCAGTTCTTC
few | TRBD2 | TRBJ2-3 | TRBV20-1 | CSARNAGGTDTQYF | TGCAGTGCTAGAAACGCGGGAGGCACAGATACGCAGTATTTT
few | - | TRBJ2-2 | TRBV27 | CASSFHDRNTGELFF | TGTGCCAGCAGTTTCCACGACAGGAACACCGGGGAGCTGTTTTTT
few | - | TRBJ2-1 | TRBV7-2 | CASSLSVGGRYNEQFF | TGTGCCAGCAGCTTAAGCGTCGGGGGCCGGTACAATGAGCAGTTCTTC
- | TRBD2 | TRBJ2-1 | TRBV7-2 | CASSLAPGGGAYNEQFF | TGTGCCAGCAGCTTAGCGCCGGGCGGGGGGGCTTACAATGAGCAGTTCTTC
- | - | TRBJ2-7 | TRBV12-3/TRBV12-4 | CASKRSSYEQYF | TGTGCCAGCAAGAGGAGCTCCTACGAGCAGTACTTC
few | - | TRBJ2-1 | TRBV4-3 | CASSQERTVATYNEQFF | TGCGCCAGCAGCCAAGAAAGGACGGTGGCCACCTACAATGAGCAGTTCTTC
- | - | TRBJ2-7 | TRBV7-2 | CASSLVGANEQYF | TGTGCCAGCAGCTTAGTGGGGGCCAACGAGCAGTACTTC
- | TRBD2 | TRBJ2-2 | TRBV12-3/TRBV12-4 | CASGGLAGGLNTGELFF | TGTGCCAGCGGGGGACTAGCGGGAGGATTGAACACCGGGGAGCTGTTTTTT
few | TRBD2 | TRBJ2-5 | TRBV5-1 | CASSFGSGGQETQYF | TGCGCCAGCAGCTTCGGCTCGGGAGGCCAAGAGACCCAGTACTTC
many | TRBD1 | TRBJ1-2 | TRBV25-1 | CASSETGTGGLKGYTF | TGTGCCAGCAGTGAGACCGGGACAGGGGGTTTGAAAGGCTACACCTTC
many | TRBD1 | TRBJ2-1 | TRBV5-1 | CASSTRGPLNEQFF | TGCGCCAGCAGTACGAGGGGGCCTCTTAATGAGCAGTTCTTC
- | - | TRBJ2-6 | TRBV20-1 | CSASDRSGANVLTF | TGCAGTGCTAGTGATCGCTCTGGGGCCAACGTCCTGACTTTC
few | TRBD1 | TRBJ2-2 | TRBV4-1 | CASSHPRGTGDTGELFF | TGCGCCAGCAGCCACCCTAGGGGGACAGGAGACACCGGGGAGCTGTTTTTT
- | TRBD2 | TRBJ2-1 | TRBV7-9 | CASSKSGGPSYNEQFF | TGTGCCAGCAGCAAGAGCGGGGGGCCCTCCTACAATGAGCAGTTCTTC
many | - | TRBJ1-5 | TRBV5-6 | CASSFTGGNQPQHF | TGTGCCAGCAGCTTCACAGGAGGCAATCAGCCCCAGCATTTT
few | - | TRBJ1-2 | TRBV20-1 | CSARRADRTLNYGYTF | TGCAGTGCTAGAAGGGCGGACAGAACCTTAAACTATGGCTACACCTTC
few | - | TRBJ2-4 | TRBV4-1 | CASSQERTDRWAKNIQYF | TGCGCCAGCAGCCAAGAGCGGACGGACCGTTGGGCCAAAAACATTCAGTACTTC
few | TRBD1 | TRBJ1-5 | TRBV5-5 | CASSSGTGMRHWPQHF | TGTGCCAGCAGCTCTGGGACAGGGATGAGGCACTGGCCCCAGCATTTT
- | - | TRBJ2-1 | TRBV24-1 | CATYDTPGRNEQFF | TGTGCCACATACGACACCCCGGGGAGAAATGAGCAGTTCTTC
- | - | TRBJ1-2 | TRBV6-1 | CASRTEGRPYGYTF | TGTGCCAGCAGAACAGAAGGGAGGCCTTATGGCTACACCTTC
few | - | TRBJ1-2 | TRBV12-3/TRBV12-4 | CASSWQGGSYGYTF | TGTGCCAGCAGTTGGCAGGGAGGATCGTATGGCTACACCTTC
- | - | TRBJ2-7 | TRBV10-3 | CAIAAIDGGGYEQYF | TGTGCCATCGCAGCCATCGACGGGGGAGGCTACGAGCAGTACTTC
few | - | TRBJ2-2 | TRBV20-1 | CSARGSGNTGELFF | TGCAGTGCTAGAGGATCGGGGAACACCGGGGAGCTGTTTTTT
few | - | TRBJ2-3 | TRBV24-1 | CATSDTSRHTDTQYF | TGTGCCACCAGTGATACTAGCCGACACACAGATACGCAGTATTTT
few | - | TRBJ2-3 | TRBV10-3 | CAISDVSASDTQYF | TGTGCCATCAGTGATGTTTCGGCGTCGGATACGCAGTATTTT
few | - | TRBJ1-5 | TRBV24-1 | CATSAYGGNQPQHF | TGTGCCACCAGCGCTTATGGAGGCAATCAGCCCCAGCATTTT
- | - | TRBJ1-1 | TRBV7-8 | CASSNRVSRTAFF | TGTGCCAGCAGTAACAGGGTTAGTCGGACAGCTTTCTTT
few | TRBD1 | TRBJ1-2 | TRBV7-2 | CASSQPGQGAVYGYTF | TGTGCCAGCAGCCAACCGGGACAGGGGGCCGTCTATGGCTACACCTTC
- | TRBD2 | TRBJ2-7 | TRBV5-1 | CASSVTSGGQYEQYF | TGCGCCAGCAGCGTGACTAGCGGGGGCCAGTACGAGCAGTACTTC
- | TRBD1 | TRBJ2-3 | TRBV4-1 | CASSQRDRGGTDTQYF | TGCGCCAGCAGCCAGCGGGACAGGGGAGGGACAGATACGCAGTATTTT
few | - | TRBJ2-3 | TRBV29-1 | CSSDFRTDTQYF | TGCAGTTCGGACTTTCGCACAGATACGCAGTATTTT
- | - | TRBJ2-1 | TRBV10-3 | CAIRGDSRSSYNEQFF | TGTGCCATCAGGGGGGATAGCCGAAGCTCCTACAATGAGCAGTTCTTC
many | - | TRBJ1-2 | TRBV6-5 | CASSVQGTYGYTF | TGTGCCAGCAGCGTACAGGGAACGTATGGCTACACCTTC
few | - | TRBJ2-1 | TRBV4-2 | CASSRNPTGRSYNEQFF | TGTGCCAGCAGCCGGAACCCGACAGGCCGCTCGTACAATGAGCAGTTCTTC
- | - | TRBJ1-2 | TRBV4-3 | CASSQDAHYRYGYTF | TGCGCCAGCAGCCAAGACGCTCACTATCGGTATGGCTACACCTTC
few | - | TRBJ2-6 | TRBV7-2 | CASSFPDRNSGANVLTF | TGTGCCAGCAGCTTTCCCGACAGAAACTCTGGGGCCAACGTCCTGACTTTC
- | - | TRBJ1-1 | TRBV29-1 | CSVDRGSTEAFF | TGCAGCGTTGACAGGGGATCCACTGAAGCTTTCTTT